This entry concerns a single T cell receptor (beta chain). This entry comes from a study of blood T cell repertoires in COVID-19. Whole-study context: From the United States, Italy and Spain came samples of acute and convalescent COVID-19. The cDNA or gDNA used as material had been derived from T cells, B-cell-depleted T cells, or PBMCs.

Per the authors' pipeline: Nucleated cell counts were estimated from reference gene primer amplification. The assay was immunoSEQ multiplex PCR, and TCRdb's table has in-frame clones only and misses some. V and J calls and clone size are given by that table; D and trimming were obtained from the DNA. Among about 70,000 clones listed, 75% to 85% were seen once. After removal of 0 bases from V and 4 bases from J, the junction contained 8 bases not matched to a gene. The germline gives CDR1 MNHEY, CDR2 SVGEGT. This CDR3 is 17 amino acids long. Sequencing was done on a sample of peripheral blood. The source is a human donor in a cohort sampled during active COVID-19. The chain has TRBV6-2 or TRBV6-3 and TRBJ2-1; 8 bases map to TRBD2. The DNA for the CDR3 is TGTGCCAGCAGTTACTCGGTCTTGGCGGGAGGTTACAATGAGCAGTTCTTC. This codes for CASSYSVLAGGYNEQFF.